The TCR beta chain under discussion was sequenced for a study of blood T cell repertoires in COVID-19. About the study: Whether acute or convalescent, the COVID-19 samples came from the United States, Italy and Spain. From T cells, B-cell-depleted T cells, or PBMCs came the material, which was cDNA or gDNA.

Seattle's cohort entered during active infection and was followed longitudinally. This table comes from immunoSEQ multiplex PCR, and its TCRdb copy is limited to in-frame clones, with some not included. The data contain roughly 230,000 clones, around 89% of them singletons. Trimming took off 0 bases at V and 7 bases at J, with 6 bases between the two ends. The CDR3 consists of 12 residues. Sequencing was done on a sample of peripheral blood. This chain uses TRBV12-3 or TRBV12-4 with TRBJ2-5, with D uncertain. The receptor's source is an older woman with COVID-19, enrolled during active disease. In DNA form, the CDR3 reads TGTGCCAGCAGTTTAGCTGAGGCGACCCAGTACTTC. Protein: CASSLAEATQYF.